This TCR beta chain was observed in a study of cytomegalovirus exposure and HLA in healthy donors. Points from the study as a whole: High sensitivity and specificity were reportedly achieved when the classifier diagnosed cytomegalovirus status.

Germline V gene lookup returns CDR1 SGHTA and CDR2 FQGTGA. The CDR3 covers 21 residues. The V segment lost 4 bases and the J segment 3 bases; nucleotides outside the gene matches: 14. The PCR contained 60 Vbeta and 13 Jbeta primers. Data came from immunoSEQ multiplex PCR; TCRdb stores just in-frame clones and leaves some out. The specimen's table records around 33,000 clones. As regards this clone: The antigen is undetermined.

The sequence derives from a woman in her thirties or forties in good health and CMV-seropositive. The chain links TRBV7-3 to TRBJ2-2; 16 bases agree with TRBD2. Sequenced input: PBMCs. The DNA for the CDR3 is TGTGCCAGCAGCTCAGAACCGCCGGGACTAGCGGGAGGGTCGTACACCGGGGAGCTGTTTTTT. Its protein is CASSSEPPGLAGGSYTGELFF.